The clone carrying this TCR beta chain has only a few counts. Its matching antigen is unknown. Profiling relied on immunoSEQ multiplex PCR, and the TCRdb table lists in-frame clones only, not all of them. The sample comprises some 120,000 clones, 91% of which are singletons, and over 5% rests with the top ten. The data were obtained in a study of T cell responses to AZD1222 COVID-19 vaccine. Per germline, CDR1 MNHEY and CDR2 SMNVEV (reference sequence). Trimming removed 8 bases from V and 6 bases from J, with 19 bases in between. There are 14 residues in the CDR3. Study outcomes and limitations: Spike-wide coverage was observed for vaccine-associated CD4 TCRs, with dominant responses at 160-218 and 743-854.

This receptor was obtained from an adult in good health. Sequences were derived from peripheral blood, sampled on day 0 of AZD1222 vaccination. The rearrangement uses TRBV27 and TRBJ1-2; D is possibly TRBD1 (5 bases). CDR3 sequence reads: CASGMVGGVDGYTF. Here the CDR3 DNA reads TGTGCCAGCGGCATGGTCGGGGGGGTTGATGGCTACACCTTC.